Below, one T cell receptor (beta chain) is given with its context. As yet, its antigen is unknown. V dropped 2 bases and J dropped 4 bases, with 9 bases sitting between them. The length of the CDR3 is 13 residues. CDR1 and CDR2 (germline): SGHDT, YYEEEE. Positive CCR7 selection of CD45RO-negative cells yielded the naive CD8 cells, and terminally differentiated effector memory CD45RA+ cells were excluded. The data were taken from a study of shared clonotypes between healthy human individuals. Study observations and caveats: The researchers took only blood, and tissue repertoires probably look different.

Here immunoSEQ multiplex PCR was the method, and the copy in TCRdb shows in-frame clones only, minus some. The sample yields 1.5 million to 2.5 million clones, over 85% seen once. The rearrangement uses TRBV5-6 and TRBJ1-1; D remains unclear. The receptor comes from a man aged 18 to 29 in good health. The sequencing input was naive CD8+ T cells sorted from blood. The CDR3 DNA reads as TGTGCCAGCAGCTTTACCTCAAGCACTGAAGCTTTCTTT. This sequence encodes CASSFTSSTEAFF. The whole variable domain, filled in from reference TRBV5-6 and TRBJ1-1, reads DAGVTQSPTHLIKTRGQQVTLRCSPKSGHDTVSWYQQALGQGPQFIFQYYEEEERQRGNFPDRFSGHQFPNYSSELNVNALLLGDSALYLCASSFTSSTEAFFGQGTRLTVV.